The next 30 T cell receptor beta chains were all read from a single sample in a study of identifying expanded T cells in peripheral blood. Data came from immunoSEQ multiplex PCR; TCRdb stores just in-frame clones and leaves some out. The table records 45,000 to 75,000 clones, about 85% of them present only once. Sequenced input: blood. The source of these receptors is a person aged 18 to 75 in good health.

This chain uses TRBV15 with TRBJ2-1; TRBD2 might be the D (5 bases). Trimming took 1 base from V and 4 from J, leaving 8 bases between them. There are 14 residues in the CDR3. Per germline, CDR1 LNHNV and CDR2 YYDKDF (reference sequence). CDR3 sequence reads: CATSRGGSYNEQFF. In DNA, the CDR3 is TGTGCCACCAGCAGAGGAGGGTCTTACAATGAGCAGTTCTTC. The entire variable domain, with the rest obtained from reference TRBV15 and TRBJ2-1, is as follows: DAMVIQNPRYQVTQFGKPVTLSCSQTLNHNVMYWYQQKSSQAPKLLFHYYDKDFNNEADTPDNFQSRRPNTSFCFLDIRSPGLGDTAMYLCATSRGGSYNEQFFGPGTRLTVL.

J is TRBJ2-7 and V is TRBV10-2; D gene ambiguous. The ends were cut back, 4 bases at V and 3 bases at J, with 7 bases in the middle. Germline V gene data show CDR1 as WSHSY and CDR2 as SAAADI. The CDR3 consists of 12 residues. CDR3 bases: TGCGCCAGCAGTGGGAACAACTACGAGCAGTACTTC. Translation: CASSGNNYEQYF.

CDR3 coding DNA: TGTGCCAGTCGGGGGGGCGGTTACAATGAGCAGTTCTTC. Translation gives CASRGGGYNEQFF. The V and J genes are TRBV27 and TRBJ2-1; TRBD2 agrees at 8 bases. Germline loops: CDR1 MNHEY, CDR2 SMNVEV (reference sequence). This CDR3 has 13 amino acids. The V gene end was trimmed by 9 bases and the J gene end by 4 bases; junction bases not matched to a gene: 5.

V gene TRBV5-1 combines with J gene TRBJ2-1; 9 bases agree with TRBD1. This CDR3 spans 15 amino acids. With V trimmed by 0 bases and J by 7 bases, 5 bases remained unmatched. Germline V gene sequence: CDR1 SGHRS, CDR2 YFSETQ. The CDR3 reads CASSLVQGALNEQFF. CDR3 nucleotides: TGCGCCAGCAGCTTGGTACAGGGGGCCTTAAATGAGCAGTTCTTC.

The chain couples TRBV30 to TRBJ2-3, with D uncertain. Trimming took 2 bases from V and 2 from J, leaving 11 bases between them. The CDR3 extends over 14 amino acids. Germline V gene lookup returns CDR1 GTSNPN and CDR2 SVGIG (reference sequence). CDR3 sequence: CAWSYTQLTDTQYF. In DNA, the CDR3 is TGTGCCTGGAGTTATACCCAGCTCACAGATACGCAGTATTTT.

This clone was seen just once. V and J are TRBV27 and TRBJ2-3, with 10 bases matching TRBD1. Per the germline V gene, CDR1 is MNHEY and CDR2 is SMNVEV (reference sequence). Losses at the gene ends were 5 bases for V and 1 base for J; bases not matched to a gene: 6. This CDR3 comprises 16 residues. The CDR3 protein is CASSLGGTGGTDTQYF. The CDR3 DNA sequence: TGTGCCAGCAGTCTAGGGGGGACAGGGGGCACAGATACGCAGTATTTT.

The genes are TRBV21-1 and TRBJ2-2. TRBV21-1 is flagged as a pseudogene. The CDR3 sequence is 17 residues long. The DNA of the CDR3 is TGTGCCAGCTATACCTCGTGGGGTAGAAAGGACACCGGGGAGCTGTTTTTT. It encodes CASYTSWGRKDTGELFF.

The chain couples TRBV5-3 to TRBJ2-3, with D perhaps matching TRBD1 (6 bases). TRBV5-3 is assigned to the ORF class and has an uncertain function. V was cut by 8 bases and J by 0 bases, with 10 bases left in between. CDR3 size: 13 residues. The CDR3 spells CASSQGSTDTQYF. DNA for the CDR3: TGTGCCAGCAGCCAGGGGAGCACAGATACGCAGTATTTT.

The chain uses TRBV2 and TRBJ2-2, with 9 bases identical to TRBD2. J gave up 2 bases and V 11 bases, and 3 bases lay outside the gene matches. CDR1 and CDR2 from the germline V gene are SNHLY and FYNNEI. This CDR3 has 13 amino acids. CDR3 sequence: CAALAGNTGELFF. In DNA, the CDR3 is TGTGCCGCTCTAGCGGGAAACACCGGGGAGCTGTTTTTT.

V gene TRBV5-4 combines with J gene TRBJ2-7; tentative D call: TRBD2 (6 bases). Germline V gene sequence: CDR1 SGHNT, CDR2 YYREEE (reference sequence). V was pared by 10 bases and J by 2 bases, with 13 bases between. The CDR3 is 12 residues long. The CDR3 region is CAAGAGTYEQYF. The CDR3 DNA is TGTGCCGCCGGGGCGGGAACCTACGAGCAGTACTTC.

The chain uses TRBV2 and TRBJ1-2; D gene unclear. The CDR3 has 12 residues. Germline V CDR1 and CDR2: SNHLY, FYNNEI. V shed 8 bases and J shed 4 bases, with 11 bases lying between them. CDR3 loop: CASGLGAYGYTF. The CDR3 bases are TGTGCCAGCGGCCTGGGAGCCTATGGCTACACCTTC.

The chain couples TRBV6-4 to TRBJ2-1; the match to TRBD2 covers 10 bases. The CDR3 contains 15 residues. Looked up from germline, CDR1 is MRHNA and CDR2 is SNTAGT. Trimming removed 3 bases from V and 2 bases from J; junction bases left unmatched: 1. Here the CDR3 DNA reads TGTGCCAGCAGTGAGAGCGGGGGGGCCTACAATGAGCAGTTCTTC. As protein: CASSESGGAYNEQFF.

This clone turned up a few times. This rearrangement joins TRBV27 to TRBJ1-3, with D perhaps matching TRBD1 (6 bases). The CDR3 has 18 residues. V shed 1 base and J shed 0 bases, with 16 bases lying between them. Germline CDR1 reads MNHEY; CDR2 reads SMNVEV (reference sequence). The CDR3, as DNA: TGTGCCAGCAGTTTATTTTCCCCGGGACAAGGCTCTGGAAACACCATATATTTT. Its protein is CASSLFSPGQGSGNTIYF.

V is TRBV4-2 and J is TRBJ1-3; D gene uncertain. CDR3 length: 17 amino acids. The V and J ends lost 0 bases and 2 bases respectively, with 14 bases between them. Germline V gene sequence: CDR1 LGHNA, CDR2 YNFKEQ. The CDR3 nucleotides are TGTGCCAGCAGCCAAGATCTTAAGGTTTTAGCTGGAAACACCATATATTTT. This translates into CASSQDLKVLAGNTIYF.

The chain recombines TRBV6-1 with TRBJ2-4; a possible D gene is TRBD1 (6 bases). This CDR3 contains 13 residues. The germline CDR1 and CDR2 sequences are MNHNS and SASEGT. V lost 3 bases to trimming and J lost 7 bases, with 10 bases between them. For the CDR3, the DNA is TGTGCCAGCAGTGAGGGCCAGGGGAACATTCAGTACTTC. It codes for CASSEGQGNIQYF.

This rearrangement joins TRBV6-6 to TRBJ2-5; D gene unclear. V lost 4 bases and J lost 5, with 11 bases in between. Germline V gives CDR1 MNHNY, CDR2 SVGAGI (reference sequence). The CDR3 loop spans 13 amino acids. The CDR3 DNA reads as TGTGCCAGCAGTTCGCACCTGGCGGAGACCCAGTACTTC. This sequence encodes CASSSHLAETQYF.

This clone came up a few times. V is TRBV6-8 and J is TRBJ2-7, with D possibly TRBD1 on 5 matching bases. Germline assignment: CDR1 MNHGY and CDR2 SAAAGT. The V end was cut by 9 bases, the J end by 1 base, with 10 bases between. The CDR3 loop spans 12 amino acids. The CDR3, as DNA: TGTGCCAGGAGGCAGGGTTCCTACGAGCAGTACGTC. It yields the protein CARRQGSYEQYV.

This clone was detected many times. This CDR3 reads CASSYNPRGSYNEQFF. Here the CDR3 DNA reads TGTGCCAGCAGTTATAACCCCCGGGGGTCTTACAATGAGCAGTTCTTC. This sequence joins TRBV7-3 and TRBJ2-1; D perhaps matches TRBD2 (6 bases). V was cut by 6 bases and J by 4 bases, with 19 bases left in between. The CDR3 has 16 amino acids. Germline CDR1 SGHTA, CDR2 FQGTGA.

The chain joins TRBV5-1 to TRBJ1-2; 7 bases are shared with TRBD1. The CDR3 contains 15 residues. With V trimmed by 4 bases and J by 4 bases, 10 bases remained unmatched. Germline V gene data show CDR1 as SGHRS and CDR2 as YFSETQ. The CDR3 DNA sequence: TGCGCCAGCAGCCCGGACCCAGGGACAGCCTATGGCTACACCTTC. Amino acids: CASSPDPGTAYGYTF.

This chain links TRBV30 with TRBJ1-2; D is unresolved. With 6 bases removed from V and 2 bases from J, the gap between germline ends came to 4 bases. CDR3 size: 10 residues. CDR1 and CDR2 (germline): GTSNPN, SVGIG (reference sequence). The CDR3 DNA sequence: TGTGCCTGCTTAAACTATGGCTACACCTTC. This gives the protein CACLNYGYTF.

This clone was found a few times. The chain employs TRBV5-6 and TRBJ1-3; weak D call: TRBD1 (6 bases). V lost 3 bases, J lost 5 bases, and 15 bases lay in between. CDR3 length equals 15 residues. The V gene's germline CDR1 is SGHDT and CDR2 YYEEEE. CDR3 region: CASSSTRTARNTIYF. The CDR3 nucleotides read TGTGCCAGCAGCTCGACACGGACAGCGCGAAACACCATATATTTT.

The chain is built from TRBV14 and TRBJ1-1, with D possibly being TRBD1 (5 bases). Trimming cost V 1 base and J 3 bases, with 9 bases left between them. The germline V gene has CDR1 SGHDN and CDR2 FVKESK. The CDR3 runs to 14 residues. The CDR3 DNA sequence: TGTGCCAGCAGCCAAGGAGGGACTTACACTGAAGCTTTCTTT. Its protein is CASSQGGTYTEAFF.

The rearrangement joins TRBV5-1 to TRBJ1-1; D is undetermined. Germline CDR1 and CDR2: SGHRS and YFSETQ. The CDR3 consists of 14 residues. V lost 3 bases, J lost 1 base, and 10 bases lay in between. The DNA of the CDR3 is TGCGCCAGCAGCTATGATACACCGAACACTGAAGCTTTCTTT. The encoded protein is CASSYDTPNTEAFF.

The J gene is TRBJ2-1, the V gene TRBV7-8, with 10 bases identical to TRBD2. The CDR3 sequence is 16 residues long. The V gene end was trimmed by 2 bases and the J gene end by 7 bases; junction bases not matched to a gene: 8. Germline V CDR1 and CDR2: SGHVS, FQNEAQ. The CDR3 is CASSLTLLAGLNEQFF. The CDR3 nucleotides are TGTGCCAGCAGCTTAACCCTACTAGCGGGGTTGAATGAGCAGTTCTTC.

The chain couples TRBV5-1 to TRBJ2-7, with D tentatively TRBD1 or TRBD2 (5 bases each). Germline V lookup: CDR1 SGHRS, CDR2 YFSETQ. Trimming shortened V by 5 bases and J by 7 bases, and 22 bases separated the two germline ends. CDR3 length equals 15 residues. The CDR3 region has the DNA TGCGCCAGCAGTCAGGTCGGGCGCTTGGGGGATGAGCAGTACTTC. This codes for CASSQVGRLGDEQYF.

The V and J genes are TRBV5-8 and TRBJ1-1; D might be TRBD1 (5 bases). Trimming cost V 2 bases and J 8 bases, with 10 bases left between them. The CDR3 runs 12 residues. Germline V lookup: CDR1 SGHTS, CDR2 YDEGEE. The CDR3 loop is CASSLSRQEAFF. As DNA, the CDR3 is TGTGCCAGCAGCTTAAGTCGACAGGAAGCTTTCTTT. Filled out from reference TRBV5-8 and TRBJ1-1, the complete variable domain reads EAGVTQSPTHLIKTRGQQATLRCSPISGHTSVYWYQQALGLGLQFLLWYDEGEERNRGNFPPRFSGRQFPNYSSELNVNALELEDSALYLCASSLSRQEAFFGQGTRLTVV.

The CDR3 region is CASSWGLASTGELFF. CDR3 bases: TGCGCCAGCAGCTGGGGACTAGCGAGCACCGGGGAGCTGTTTTTT. The chain couples TRBV5-1 to TRBJ2-2, with TRBD2 matching 10 bases. Germline values: CDR1 SGHRS, CDR2 YFSETQ. With 3 bases clipped from V and 4 bases from J, the junction kept 3 bases outside the gene matches. The CDR3 sequence is 15 residues long.

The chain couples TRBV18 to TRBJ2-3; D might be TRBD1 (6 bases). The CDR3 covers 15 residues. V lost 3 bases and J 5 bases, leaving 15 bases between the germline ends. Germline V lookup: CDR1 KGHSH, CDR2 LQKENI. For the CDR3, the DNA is TGTGCCAGCTCACCGCCCCCAGGGGCAGGAGATACGCAGTATTTT. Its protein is CASSPPPGAGDTQYF.

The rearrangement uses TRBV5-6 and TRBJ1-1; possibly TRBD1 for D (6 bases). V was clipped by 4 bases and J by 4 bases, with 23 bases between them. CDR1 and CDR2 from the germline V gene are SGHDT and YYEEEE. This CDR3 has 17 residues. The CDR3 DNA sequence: TGTGCCAGCAGCGCGAGGCCCAGGGGTCGAAGCAGCACTGAAGCTTTCTTT. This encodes CASSARPRGRSSTEAFF. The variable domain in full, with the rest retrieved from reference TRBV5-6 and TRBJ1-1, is DAGVTQSPTHLIKTRGQQVTLRCSPKSGHDTVSWYQQALGQGPQFIFQYYEEEERQRGNFPDRFSGHQFPNYSSELNVNALLLGDSALYLCASSARPRGRSSTEAFFGQGTRLTVV.

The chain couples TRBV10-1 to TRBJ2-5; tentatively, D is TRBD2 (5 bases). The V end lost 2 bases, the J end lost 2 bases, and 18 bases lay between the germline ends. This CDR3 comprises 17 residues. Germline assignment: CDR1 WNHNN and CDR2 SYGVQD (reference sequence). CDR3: CASSETSIPGRQETQYF. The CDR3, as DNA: TGCGCCAGCAGTGAGACCTCGATCCCGGGGAGACAAGAGACCCAGTACTTC.